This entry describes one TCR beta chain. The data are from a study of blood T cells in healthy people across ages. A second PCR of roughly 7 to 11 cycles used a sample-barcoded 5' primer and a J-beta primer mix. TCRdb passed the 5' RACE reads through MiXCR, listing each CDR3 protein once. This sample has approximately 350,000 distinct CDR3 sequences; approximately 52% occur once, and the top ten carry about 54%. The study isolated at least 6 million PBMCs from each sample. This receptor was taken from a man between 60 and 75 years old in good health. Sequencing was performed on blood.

The CDR3 sequence is CASSFSPGTGYPFSYNEQFF. CDR3 nucleotides: TGTGCCAGCAGCTTTAGTCCCGGGACAGGGTACCCCTTCTCCTACAATGAGCAGTTCTTC. The chain is built from TRBV7-2 and TRBJ2-1; TRBD1 aligns across 9 bases. With V trimmed by 3 bases and J by 0 bases, 15 bases remained unmatched. The CDR3 has 20 residues. CDR1 SGHTA and CDR2 FQGNSA come from the germline V gene.